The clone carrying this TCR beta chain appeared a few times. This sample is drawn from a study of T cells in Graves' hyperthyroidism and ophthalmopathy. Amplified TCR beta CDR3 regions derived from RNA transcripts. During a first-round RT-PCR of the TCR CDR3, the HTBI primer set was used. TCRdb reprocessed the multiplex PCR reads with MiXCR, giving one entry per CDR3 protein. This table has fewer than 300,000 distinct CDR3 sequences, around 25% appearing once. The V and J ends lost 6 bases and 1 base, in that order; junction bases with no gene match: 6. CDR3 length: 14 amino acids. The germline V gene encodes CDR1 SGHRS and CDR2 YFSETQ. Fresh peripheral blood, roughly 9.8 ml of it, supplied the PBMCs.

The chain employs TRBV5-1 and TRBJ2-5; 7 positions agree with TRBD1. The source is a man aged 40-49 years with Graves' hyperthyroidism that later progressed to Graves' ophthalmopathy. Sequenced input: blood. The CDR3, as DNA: TGCGCCAGCAAGGCGCGACAGGGCCAAGAGACCCAGTACTTC. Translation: CASKARQGQETQYF. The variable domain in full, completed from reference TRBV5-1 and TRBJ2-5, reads KAGVTQTPRYLIKTRGQQVTLSCSPISGHRSVSWYQQTPGQGLQFLFEYFSETQRNKGNFPGRFSGRQFSNSRSEMNVSTLELGDSALYLCASKARQGQETQYFGPGTRLLVL.